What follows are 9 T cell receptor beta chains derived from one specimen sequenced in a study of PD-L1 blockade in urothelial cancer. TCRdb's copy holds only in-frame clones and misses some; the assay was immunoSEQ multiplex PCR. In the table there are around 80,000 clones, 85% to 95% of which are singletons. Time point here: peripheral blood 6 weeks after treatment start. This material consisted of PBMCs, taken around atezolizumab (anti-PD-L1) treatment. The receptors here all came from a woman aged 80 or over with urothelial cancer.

The CDR3 sequence is CASSLSAGGNYGYTF. The DNA for the CDR3 is TGTGCCAGCAGCTTATCGGCAGGGGGCAACTATGGCTACACCTTC. The chain recombines TRBV11-2 with TRBJ1-2; TRBD1 matches at 8 bases. This CDR3 is built from 15 residues. CDR1 and CDR2 from the germline V gene are SGHAT and FQNNGV. V shed 2 bases, J shed 2 bases, and the junction held 4 bases outside the gene matches.

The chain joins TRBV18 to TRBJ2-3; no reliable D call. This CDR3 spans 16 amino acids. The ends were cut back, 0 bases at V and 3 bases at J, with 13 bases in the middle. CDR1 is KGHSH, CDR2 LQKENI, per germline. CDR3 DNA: TGTGCCAGCTCACCACCGGGCTCAATATGGACAGATACGCAGTATTTT. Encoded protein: CASSPPGSIWTDTQYF. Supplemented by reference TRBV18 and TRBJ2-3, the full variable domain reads NAGVMQNPRHLVRRRGQEARLRCSPMKGHSHVYWYRQLPEEGLKFMVYLQKENIIDESGMPKERFSAEFPKEGPSILRIQQVVRGDSAAYFCASSPPGSIWTDTQYFGPGTRLTVL.

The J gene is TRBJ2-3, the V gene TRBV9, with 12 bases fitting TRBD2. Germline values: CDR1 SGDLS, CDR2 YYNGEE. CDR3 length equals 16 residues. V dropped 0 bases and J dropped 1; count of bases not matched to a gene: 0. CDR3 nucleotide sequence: TGTGCCAGCAGCGTAGGACTAGCGGGAGGCACAGATACGCAGTATTTT. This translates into CASSVGLAGGTDTQYF.

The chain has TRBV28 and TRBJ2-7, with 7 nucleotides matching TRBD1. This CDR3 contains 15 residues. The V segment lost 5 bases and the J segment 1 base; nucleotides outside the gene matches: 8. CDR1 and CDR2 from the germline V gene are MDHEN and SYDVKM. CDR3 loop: CASSPHTGQSYEQYF. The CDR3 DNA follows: TGTGCCAGCAGTCCGCATACGGGACAGTCCTACGAGCAGTACTTC. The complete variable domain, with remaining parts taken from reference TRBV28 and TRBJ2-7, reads DVKVTQSSRYLVKRTGEKVFLECVQDMDHENMFWYRQDPGLGLRLIYFSYDVKMKEKGDIPEGYSVSREKKERFSLILESASTNQTSMYLCASSPHTGQSYEQYFGPGTRLTVT.

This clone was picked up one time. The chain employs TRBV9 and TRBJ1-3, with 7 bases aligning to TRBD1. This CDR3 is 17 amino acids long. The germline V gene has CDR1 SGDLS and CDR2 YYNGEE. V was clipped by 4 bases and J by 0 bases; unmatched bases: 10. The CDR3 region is CASSPQGGLLSGNTIYF. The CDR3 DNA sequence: TGTGCCAGCAGCCCCCAGGGGGGACTCCTCTCTGGAAACACCATATATTTT.

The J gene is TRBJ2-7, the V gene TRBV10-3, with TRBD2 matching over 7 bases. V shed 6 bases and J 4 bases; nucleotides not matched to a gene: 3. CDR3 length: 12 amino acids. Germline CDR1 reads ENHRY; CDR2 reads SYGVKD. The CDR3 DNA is TGTGCCATCAGCGGGACTACGTACGAGCAGTACTTC. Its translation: CAISGTTYEQYF.

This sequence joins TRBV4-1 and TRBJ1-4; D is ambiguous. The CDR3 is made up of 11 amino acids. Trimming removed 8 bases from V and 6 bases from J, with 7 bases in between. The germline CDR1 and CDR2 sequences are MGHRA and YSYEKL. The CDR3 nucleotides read TGCGCCAGCCGGGAGGATGAAAAACTGTTTTTT. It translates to CASREDEKLFF.

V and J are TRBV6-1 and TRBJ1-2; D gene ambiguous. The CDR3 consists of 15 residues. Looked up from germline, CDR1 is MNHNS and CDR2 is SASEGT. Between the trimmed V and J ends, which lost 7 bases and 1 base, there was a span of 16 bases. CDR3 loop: CASIPSPQINYGYTF. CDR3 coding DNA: TGTGCCAGCATTCCCAGTCCTCAGATTAACTATGGCTACACCTTC.

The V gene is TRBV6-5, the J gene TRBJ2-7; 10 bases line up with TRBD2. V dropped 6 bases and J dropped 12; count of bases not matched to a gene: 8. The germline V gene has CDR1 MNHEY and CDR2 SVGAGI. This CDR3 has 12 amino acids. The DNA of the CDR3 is TGTGCCAGCAGGGAGAAGCGGGAGGGGTTGTACTTC. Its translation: CASREKREGLYF.